This TCR beta chain was sequenced for a study of blood T cell repertoires in COVID-19 (dated by TCRdb to the early 2020s). For context, the study as a whole: The collaborator samples originated in the United States, Italy and Spain and spanned the acute and convalescent phases of COVID-19. The repertoires were released in a freely available public database meant as a resource for research on the immune response to SARS-CoV-2. The prospective study material was composed of cDNA or gDNA derived from T cells, B-cell-depleted T cells, or PBMCs. Samples came from the ongoing ImmuneRACE study (first 160 participants) plus 1,254 subjects from 6 global collaborators. Subjects who had been exposed to COVID-19, were actively infected with it, or had recovered from it provided the deeply sampled blood TCRbeta repertoires that made up the dataset. The sample metadata nearly always contained a de-identified subject ID, COVID-19 status, age in years and sex. Where available, HLA class I and class II types were taken from metadata supplied by the sample provider and were not determined by assay-based typing. What the authors observed across the whole study: The amount of clinical and demographic metadata varied by source and participant and was provided uncurated.

Reading from cysteine to phenylalanine, the CDR3 counts 20 amino acids. Just the 60-base CDR3 DNA is kept, in frame starting at base 1. Per the germline V gene, MNHEY is the CDR1 and SVGEGT is the CDR2. The germline V end is reduced by 2 bases and the J end by 0 bases; junction bases left unmatched: 12. Each collaborating institution followed its own protocols to collect whole blood in K2EDTA tubes. For TCRbeta analysis, collaborator samples were shipped as frozen whole blood, as isolated PBMCs, or as DNA extracted from either sample type. A note on this clone: The clone's antigen remains unknown. Base qualities are missing; no much larger clone stands one base away.

The immunoSEQ Assay, a bias-controlled multiplex PCR, was used to amplify TCRbeta CDR3 regions from genomic DNA. From the authors' description of their analysis: The number of nucleated cells in each sample was estimated by amplification of reference gene primers within the assay. Sequence reads were collapsed and filtered to measure the absolute abundance of every unique TCRbeta CDR3 rearrangement. Productive Simpson clonality was computed per sample as the square root of Simpson's diversity index over productive rearrangements. TCRdb limited this immuneACCESS table to in-frame rearrangements with V and J called. A share of clones is missing; checked studies link under half to unresolved V genes, and the rest is unexplained. The V and J calls and clone size come from that table; D and trimming were worked out from the DNA. Recorded for this sample are tens of thousands of clones; approximately 90% of them occurred a single time. About 26% of the sample goes to the ten largest clones.

This TCR derives from a woman over 75 with active or convalescent COVID-19. Input material: peripheral blood. In this chain, TRBV6-2 or TRBV6-3 is recombined with TRBJ2-6, with 8 central nucleotides matching TRBD1. The nucleotides are TGTGCCAGCAGTTACGGGACAGGTGACCCCAGCCACTCTGGGGCCAACGTCCTGACTTTC. This translates into CASSYGTGDPSHSGANVLTF.